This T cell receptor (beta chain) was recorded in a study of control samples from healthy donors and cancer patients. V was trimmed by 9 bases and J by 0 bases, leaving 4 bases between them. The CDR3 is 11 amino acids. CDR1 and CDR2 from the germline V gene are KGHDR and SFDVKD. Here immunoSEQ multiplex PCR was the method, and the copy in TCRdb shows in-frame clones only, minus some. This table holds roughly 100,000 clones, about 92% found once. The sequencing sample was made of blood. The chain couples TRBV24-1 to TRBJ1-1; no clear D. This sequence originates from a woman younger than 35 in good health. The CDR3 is CATRLNTEAFF. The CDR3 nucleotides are TGTGCCACCCGGCTGAACACTGAAGCTTTCTTT.